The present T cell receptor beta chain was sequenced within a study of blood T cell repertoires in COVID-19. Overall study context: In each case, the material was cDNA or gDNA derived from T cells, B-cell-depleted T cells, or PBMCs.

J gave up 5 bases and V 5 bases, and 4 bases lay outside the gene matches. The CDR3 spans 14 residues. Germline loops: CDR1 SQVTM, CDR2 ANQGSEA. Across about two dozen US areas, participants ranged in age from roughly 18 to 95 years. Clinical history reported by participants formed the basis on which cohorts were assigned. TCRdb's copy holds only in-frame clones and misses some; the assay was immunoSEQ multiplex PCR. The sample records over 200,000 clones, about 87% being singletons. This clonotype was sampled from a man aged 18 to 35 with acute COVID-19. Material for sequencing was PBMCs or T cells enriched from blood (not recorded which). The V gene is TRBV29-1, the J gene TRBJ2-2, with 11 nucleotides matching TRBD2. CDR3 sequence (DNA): TGCAGCGTTACTAGCGGGAGTGCTACCGGGGAGCTGTTTTTT. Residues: CSVTSGSATGELFF.